The 27 T cell receptor beta chains below were found in one sample sequenced in a study of immune heterogeneity within non-small cell lung tumors. Samples each supplied around 600 ng of bulk tumor genomic DNA as template. During surgery, several far-apart biopsies were obtained from every primary tumor. The patients were newly diagnosed with non-small cell lung cancer, had not been treated, and had curative surgery. Using 32 V and 13 J primers, multiplex PCR amplified TCR beta CDR3. TCRdb re-analysed the multiplex PCR reads in MiXCR, keeping a single row per CDR3 protein. The sample yields some 19,000 distinct CDR3 sequences, less than 35% seen once. Sequenced: lung tumor tissue. The receptors originated from a man aged 35 to 55 with non-small cell lung cancer.

Comments on this clonotype: It may be a read error: a sequence one base away is much more abundant. The V gene is TRBV27, the J gene TRBJ1-5; maybe TRBD1 (5 bases). Germline V gives CDR1 MNHEY, CDR2 SMNVEV (reference sequence). V was shortened by 4 bases and J by 2 bases, with 9 bases between the two germline ends. This CDR3 spans 14 amino acids. The CDR3 bases are TGTGCCAGCAGTTCGGTACAGGGCAATCAGCCCCAGCATTTT. Amino acids: CASSSVQGNQPQHF.

This chain uses TRBV4-2 with TRBJ2-1; D remains ambiguous. Germline V CDR1 and CDR2: LGHNA, YNFKEQ. This CDR3 spans 15 amino acids. V dropped 6 bases and J dropped 1 base, with 13 bases sitting between them. Written as DNA, the CDR3 is TGTGCCAGCAGTCCCGACTCGTCATCCTACAATGAGCAGTTCTTC. This sequence encodes CASSPDSSSYNEQFF.

The gene calls are TRBV7-6 and TRBJ1-2; 8 bases map to TRBD1. This CDR3 has 16 residues. The trim removed 4 bases at V and 2 bases at J, leaving 9 bases unmatched. Germline values: CDR1 SGHVS, CDR2 FNYEAQ. The CDR3 coding sequence is TGTGCCAGCAGCTCCCTCCCAAGACAGGGGAACTATGGCTACACCTTC. Its translation is CASSSLPRQGNYGYTF.

This clonotype has a handful of counts. The rearrangement links TRBV7-2 to TRBJ2-5, with a weak D call TRBD2 (5 bases). Germline loops: CDR1 SGHTA, CDR2 FQGNSA. This CDR3 has 13 residues. V dropped 5 bases and J dropped 3 bases, with 10 bases sitting between them. The CDR3 reads CASSPGLEETQYF. Here the CDR3 DNA reads TGTGCCAGCAGCCCTGGACTGGAAGAGACCCAGTACTTC.

J is TRBJ2-1 and V is TRBV20-1; no definite D call. This CDR3 spans 11 amino acids. The germline gives CDR1 DFQATT, CDR2 SNEGSKA (reference sequence). V lost 6 bases to trimming and J lost 12 bases, with 15 bases between them. The CDR3 region has the DNA TGCAGTGCAGTACAATCCCGGACGCAGTTCTTC. Translating it yields CSAVQSRTQFF.

The chain couples TRBV18 to TRBJ1-4, with D maybe TRBD1 (6 bases). V lost 2 bases and J 0 bases, leaving 10 bases between the germline ends. CDR1 and CDR2 from the germline V gene are KGHSH and LQKENI. This CDR3 has 16 amino acids. DNA for the CDR3: TGTGCCAGCTCACCAACAGGGAGCTCAACTAATGAAAAACTGTTTTTT. As protein: CASSPTGSSTNEKLFF. Together with reference TRBV18 and TRBJ1-4, the CDR3 gives the full variable domain: NAGVMQNPRHLVRRRGQEARLRCSPMKGHSHVYWYRQLPEEGLKFMVYLQKENIIDESGMPKERFSAEFPKEGPSILRIQQVVRGDSAAYFCASSPTGSSTNEKLFFGSGTQLSVL.

The genes are TRBV6-2 or TRBV6-3 and TRBJ2-1; 7 positions agree with TRBD2. The CDR3 totals 12 residues. Germline V CDR1 and CDR2: MNHEY, SVGEGT. CDR3 in amino acids: CATTAGVGEQFF. The CDR3 nucleotides read TGTGCGACCACCGCGGGAGTCGGTGAGCAGTTCTTC.

In this sample, this clonotype turned up a few times. The rearrangement links TRBV5-1 to TRBJ2-2; D is unresolved. From germline, CDR1 is SGHRS and CDR2 YFSETQ. The CDR3 consists of 14 residues. The V gene lost 0 bases and the J gene lost 3 bases, with 6 bases spanning the gap. DNA for the CDR3: TGCGCCAGCAGCTTGGCGCATTACACCGGGGAGCTGTTTTTT. It yields the protein CASSLAHYTGELFF.

Details on this clonotype: The germline gene is not matched at one end of the junction; a read error may be the cause. The chain joins TRBV27 to TRBJ1-4, with D tentatively TRBD1 (6 bases). The CDR3 extends over 13 amino acids. Looked up from germline, CDR1 is MNHEY and CDR2 is SMNVEV (reference sequence). As DNA, the CDR3 is TGTACCAGTAAACAGGGCGCCAATGAAAAACTGTTTTTT. It is translated as CTSKQGANEKLFF.

By share of the sample, this clonotype is medium-sized (0.01 to 0.1%). This rearrangement joins TRBV6-2 or TRBV6-3 to TRBJ2-7; D possibly corresponds to TRBD1 (5 bases). Trimming took 6 bases from V and 1 from J, leaving 10 bases between them. This CDR3 comprises 13 residues. The germline V gene has CDR1 MNHEY and CDR2 SVGEGT. The CDR3 bases are TGTGCCAGCAGGCATACAGGTTCCTACGAGCAGTACTTC. Its translation is CASRHTGSYEQYF.

About this clonotype itself: Mismatch with germline at one junction end may stem from a read error. The chain combines TRBV30 with TRBJ1-2; TRBD1 matches at 9 bases. CDR3 length: 14 amino acids. Germline V gene data show CDR1 as GTSNPN and CDR2 as SVGIG (reference sequence). In nucleotides, the CDR3 is TGTGCCTTGCCGACAGGGGGGAATACCTATGGCTACATCTTC. Encoded protein: CALPTGGNTYGYIF.

Many counts were recorded for this clonotype. V and J are TRBV11-3 and TRBJ1-2, with D possibly TRBD1 on 6 matching bases. The CDR3 is 13 amino acids. V was cut by 5 bases and J by 7 bases, with 14 bases left in between. Germline V CDR1 and CDR2: SGHNT, YENEEA. CDR3 amino acids: CASSLRDNIGYTF. CDR3 DNA sequence: TGTGCCAGCAGCCTCCGGGACAACATTGGCTACACCTTC.

By share, this clonotype ranks as large. The J gene is TRBJ2-7, the V gene TRBV28, with D possibly being TRBD1 (5 bases). Germline V lookup: CDR1 MDHEN, CDR2 SYDVKM. V was cut by 2 bases and J by 3 bases, with 8 bases left in between. This CDR3 contains 13 residues. The CDR3 is CASSLTGFYEQYF. The CDR3 bases are TGTGCCAGCAGTTTAACAGGATTCTACGAGCAGTACTTC.

This clonotype was observed a handful of times. This clone may be a read error of a much larger clone one base away. This sequence joins TRBV10-2 and TRBJ2-7, with 7 bases matching TRBD1. This CDR3 comprises 14 residues. Germline V gene lookup returns CDR1 WSHSY and CDR2 SAAADI. This CDR3 is CASRQPRDSPLLHF. In DNA, the CDR3 is TGCGCCAGCCGACAACCCAGGGACAGTCCCCTGTTACACTTC.

This clonotype was observed a handful of times. The genes are TRBV20-1 and TRBJ2-1, with TRBD2 as a possible D gene (5 bases). V was clipped by 4 bases and J by 8 bases, with 12 bases between them. There are 12 residues in the CDR3. Germline-derived CDR1 and CDR2 are DFQATT and SNEGSKA (reference sequence). In nucleotides, the CDR3 is TGCAGTGCTAAAGGTTTCGGGGATGAGCAGTTCTTC. This translates into CSAKGFGDEQFF.

This clonotype turned up a few times. This rearrangement joins TRBV6-1 to TRBJ2-5, with D possibly called TRBD1 or TRBD2 (5 bases each). CDR1 and CDR2 from the germline V gene are MNHNS and SASEGT. CDR3 length equals 15 residues. The V gene lost 5 bases and the J gene lost 1 base, with 14 bases spanning the gap. Here the CDR3 DNA reads TGTGCCAGCAGTCTCTCGAGGGACGTCCAAGAGACCCAGTACTTC. Amino acid sequence: CASSLSRDVQETQYF.

A note on this clonotype: A much more abundant neighbour one base away suggests this may be a read error. The chain recombines TRBV27 with TRBJ2-1; 10 nucleotides line up with TRBD2. Per the germline V gene, CDR1 is MNHEY and CDR2 is SMNVEV (reference sequence). The CDR3 is 16 residues long. The CDR3 loop is CASSPELAGFYKEQFF. The CDR3 region has the DNA TGTGCCAGCAGCCCAGAACTAGCGGGATTCTACAAGGAGCAGTTCTTC.

The rearrangement joins TRBV10-2 to TRBJ2-2, with 7 positions matching TRBD2. Per the germline V gene, CDR1 is WSHSY and CDR2 is SAAADI. The J segment lost 4 bases and the V segment lost 8 bases, leaving 7 bases of the junction unmatched. The length of the CDR3 is 14 residues. The CDR3 loop is CASCRTSGTGELFF. CDR3 coding DNA: TGCGCCAGCTGCAGGACTAGTGGCACCGGGGAGCTGTTTTTT.

As for this clonotype: A much larger clone sits a single nucleotide away, making a read error possible. This sequence joins TRBV29-1 and TRBJ2-1, with TRBD1 as a possible D gene (6 bases). This CDR3 has 15 residues. V was shortened by 2 bases and J by 9 bases, with 20 bases between the two germline ends. Germline CDR1 reads SQVTM; CDR2 reads ANQGSEA. The CDR3 spells CSVEKRGIGSSEQFF. CDR3 in DNA: TGCAGCGTTGAAAAAAGGGGGATTGGCTCGAGTGAGCAGTTCTTC.

V usage is TRBV6-1 and J usage is TRBJ2-2; maybe TRBD1 (5 bases). V was clipped by 9 bases and J by 3 bases, with 14 bases between them. The CDR3 runs 14 residues. CDR1 and CDR2 (germline): MNHNS, SASEGT. The CDR3 DNA is TGTGCCAGGGGGCGAGCGACCCACACCGGGGAGCTGTTTTTT. Amino acid sequence: CARGRATHTGELFF.

As concerns this clonotype: This may arise from a read error, as a much more abundant clone is one base away. The gene calls are TRBV7-6 and TRBJ2-1, with unresolved D. Germline lookup yields CDR1 SGHVS and CDR2 FNYEAQ. The CDR3 length is 13 residues. The CDR3 DNA reads as TGTGCCAGCAGCCCCCCGAGCAGAAATGAGAAGTTCTTC. This codes for CASSPPSRNEKFF.

This clonotype was found a few times. The chain uses TRBV9 and TRBJ1-6; tentative D call: TRBD1 (5 bases). This CDR3 is built from 18 residues. Germline lookup yields CDR1 SGDLS and CDR2 YYNGEE. Trimming left V 0 bases short and J 0 bases short, with 13 bases between. Here the CDR3 DNA reads TGTGCCAGCAGCGTAGACAGGAGCTGGAGCTCCTATAATTCACCCCTCCACTTT. It translates to CASSVDRSWSSYNSPLHF.

In this sample, this clonotype turned up many times. The J gene is TRBJ1-4, the V gene TRBV28; D not certain. Per germline, CDR1 MDHEN and CDR2 SYDVKM. The CDR3 contains 13 residues. The V gene lost 3 bases and the J gene lost 12 bases, with 14 bases spanning the gap. CDR3 residues: CASSLGGEGQLFF. The CDR3 nucleotides read TGTGCCAGCAGTTTGGGCGGCGAAGGACAACTGTTTTTT. Based on the CDR3 plus reference TRBV28 and TRBJ1-4, the full variable domain is DVKVTQSSRYLVKRTGEKVFLECVQDMDHENMFWYRQDPGLGLRLIYFSYDVKMKEKGDIPEGYSVSREKKERFSLILESASTNQTSMYLCASSLGGEGQLFFGSGTQLSVL.

This clonotype was picked up many times. V is TRBV3-1 and J is TRBJ2-1; D assignment may be TRBD1 or TRBD2 (5 bases each). Trimming took 0 bases from V and 2 from J, leaving 11 bases between them. CDR3 length: 16 amino acids. CDR1 and CDR2 (germline): LGHDT, YNNKEL (reference sequence). The DNA for the CDR3 is TGTGCCAGCAGCCAAGATCGGGACCTCCCCTACAATGAGCAGTTCTTC. It codes for CASSQDRDLPYNEQFF.

A few counts support this clonotype. For the CDR3, the DNA is TGTGCCAGCAGCGTAGGACCCCCCCAGGGACCCACCCCGGCTGAAGCTTTCTTT. The encoded protein is CASSVGPPQGPTPAEAFF. The chain couples TRBV9 to TRBJ1-1; tentatively, D is TRBD1 (5 bases). V was pared by 0 bases and J by 6 bases, with 24 bases between. Germline CDR1 reads SGDLS; CDR2 reads YYNGEE. This CDR3 contains 18 residues.

There are a few counts of this clonotype. The chain joins TRBV6-1 to TRBJ1-1; D gene uncertain. Germline V lookup: CDR1 MNHNS, CDR2 SASEGT. V shed 5 bases and J shed 6 bases, with 13 bases lying between them. The CDR3 has 13 residues. Written as DNA, the CDR3 is TGTGCCAGCAGTCCTATAAATAACGCTGAAGCTTTCTTT. Amino acids: CASSPINNAEAFF.

This clonotype was seen only a few times. The chain uses TRBV2 and TRBJ2-1, with 8 positions matching TRBD1. The CDR3 is 16 residues long. With V trimmed by 7 bases and J by 7 bases, 15 bases remained unmatched. Per germline, CDR1 SNHLY and CDR2 FYNNEI. Here the CDR3 DNA reads TGTGCCAGCACTCCTAGGGACCCGGGACAGGTGAATGAGCAGTTCTTC. Protein product: CASTPRDPGQVNEQFF. The full variable domain, rest sourced from reference TRBV2 and TRBJ2-1, is EPEVTQTPSHQVTQMGQEVILRCVPISNHLYFYWYRQILGQKVEFLVSFYNNEISEKSEIFDDQFSVERPDGSNFTLKIRSTKLEDSAMYFCASTPRDPGQVNEQFFGPGTRLTVL.